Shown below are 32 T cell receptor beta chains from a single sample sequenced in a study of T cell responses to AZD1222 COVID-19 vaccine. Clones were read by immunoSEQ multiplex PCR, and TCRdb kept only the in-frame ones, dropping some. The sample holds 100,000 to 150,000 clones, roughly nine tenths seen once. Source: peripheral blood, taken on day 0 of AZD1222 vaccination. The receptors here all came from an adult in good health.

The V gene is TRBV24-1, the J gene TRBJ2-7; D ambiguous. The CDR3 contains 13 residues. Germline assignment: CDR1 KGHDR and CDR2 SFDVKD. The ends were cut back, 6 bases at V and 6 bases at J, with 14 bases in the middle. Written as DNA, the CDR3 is TGTGCCACCAGTTTAGGCGTAGAACTCGAGCAGTACTTC. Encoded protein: CATSLGVELEQYF.

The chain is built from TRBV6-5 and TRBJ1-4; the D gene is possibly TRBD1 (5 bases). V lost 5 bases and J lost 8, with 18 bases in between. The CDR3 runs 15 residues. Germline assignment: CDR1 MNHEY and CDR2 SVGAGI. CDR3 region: CASSPPGGVGEKLFF. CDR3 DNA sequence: TGTGCCAGCAGTCCTCCCGGGGGGGTAGGGGAAAAACTGTTTTTT.

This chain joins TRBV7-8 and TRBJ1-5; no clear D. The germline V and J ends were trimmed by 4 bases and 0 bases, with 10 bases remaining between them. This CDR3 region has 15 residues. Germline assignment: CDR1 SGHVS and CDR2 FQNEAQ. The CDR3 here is CASSSRSYSNQPQHF. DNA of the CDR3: TGTGCCAGCAGCTCACGCTCCTATAGCAATCAGCCCCAGCATTTT. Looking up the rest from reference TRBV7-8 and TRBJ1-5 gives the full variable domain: GAGVSQSPRYKVAKRGQDVALRCDPISGHVSLFWYQQALGQGPEFLTYFQNEAQLDKSGLPSDRFFAERPEGSVSTLKIQRTQQEDSAVYLCASSSRSYSNQPQHFGDGTRLSIL.

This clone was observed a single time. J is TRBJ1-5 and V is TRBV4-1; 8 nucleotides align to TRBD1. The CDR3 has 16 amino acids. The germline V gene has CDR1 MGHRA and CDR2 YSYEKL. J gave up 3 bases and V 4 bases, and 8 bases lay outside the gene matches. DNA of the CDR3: TGCGCCAGCAGCCGGCAACAGGGGGACGACAATCAGCCCCAGCATTTT. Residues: CASSRQQGDDNQPQHF.

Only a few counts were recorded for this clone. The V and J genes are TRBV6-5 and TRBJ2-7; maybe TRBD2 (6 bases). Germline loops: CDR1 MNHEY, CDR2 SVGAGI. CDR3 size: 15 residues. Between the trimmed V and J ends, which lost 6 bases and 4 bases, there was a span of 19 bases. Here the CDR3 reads CASSHEASASYEQYF. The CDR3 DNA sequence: TGTGCCAGCAGCCACGAGGCTAGCGCATCGTACGAGCAGTACTTC.

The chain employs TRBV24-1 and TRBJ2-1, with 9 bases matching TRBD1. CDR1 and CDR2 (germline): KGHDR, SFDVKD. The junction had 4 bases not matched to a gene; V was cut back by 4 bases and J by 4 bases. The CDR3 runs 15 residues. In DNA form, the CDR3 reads TGTGCCACCAGTGAGAGGGGACAGGGTTACAATGAGCAGTTCTTC. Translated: CATSERGQGYNEQFF.

As DNA, the CDR3 is TGTGCCAGCGGCGGGACAGGGGGTTTCCCCCAGCATTTT. Translating gives CASGGTGGFPQHF. The chain couples TRBV27 to TRBJ1-5, with 11 bases matching TRBD1. V was clipped by 8 bases and J by 10 bases; unmatched bases: 7. The V gene's germline CDR1 is MNHEY and CDR2 SMNVEV (reference sequence). The CDR3 totals 13 residues.

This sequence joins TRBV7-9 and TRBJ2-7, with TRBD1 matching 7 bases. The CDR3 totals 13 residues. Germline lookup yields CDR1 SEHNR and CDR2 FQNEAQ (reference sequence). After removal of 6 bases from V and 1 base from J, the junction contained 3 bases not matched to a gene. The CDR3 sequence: CASSSGGSYEQYF. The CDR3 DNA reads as TGTGCCAGCAGTTCAGGGGGATCCTACGAGCAGTACTTC.

CDR3 residues: CASSQEGRQHNEQFF. CDR3 in DNA: TGCGCCAGCAGCCAAGAAGGGAGACAGCACAATGAGCAGTTCTTC. The chain is built from TRBV4-1 and TRBJ2-1; D tentatively reads TRBD1 or TRBD2 (5 bases each). The germline V and J ends were trimmed by 0 bases and 5 bases, with 11 bases remaining between them. The CDR3 extends over 15 amino acids. CDR1 MGHRA and CDR2 YSYEKL come from the germline V gene.

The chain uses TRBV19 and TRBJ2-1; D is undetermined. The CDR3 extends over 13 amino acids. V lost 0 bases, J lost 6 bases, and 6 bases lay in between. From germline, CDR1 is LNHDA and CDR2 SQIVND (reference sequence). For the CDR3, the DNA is TGTGCCAGTAGTATAGATGGGGTCAATGAGCAGTTCTTC. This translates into CASSIDGVNEQFF.

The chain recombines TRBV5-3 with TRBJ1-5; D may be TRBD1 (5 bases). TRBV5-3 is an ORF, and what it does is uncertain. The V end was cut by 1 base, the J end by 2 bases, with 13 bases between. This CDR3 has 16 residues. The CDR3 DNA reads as TGTGCCAGAAGCTTGAAGAGACAGTTTGGCAATCAGCCCCAGCATTTT. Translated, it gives CARSLKRQFGNQPQHF.

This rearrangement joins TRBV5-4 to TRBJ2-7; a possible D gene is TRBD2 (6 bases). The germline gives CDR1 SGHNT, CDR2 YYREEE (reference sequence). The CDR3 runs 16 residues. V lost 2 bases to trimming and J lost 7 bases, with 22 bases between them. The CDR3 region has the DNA TGTGCCAGCAGCTTTCCCGACGGCCCCGGGGGTAGAGAGCAGTACTTC. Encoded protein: CASSFPDGPGGREQYF.

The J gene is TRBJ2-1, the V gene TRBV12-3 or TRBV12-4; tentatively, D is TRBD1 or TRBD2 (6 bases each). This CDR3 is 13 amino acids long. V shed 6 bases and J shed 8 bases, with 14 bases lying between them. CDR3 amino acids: CASSPTGTDEQFF. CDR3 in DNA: TGTGCCAGCAGCCCTACAGGGACTGATGAGCAGTTCTTC.

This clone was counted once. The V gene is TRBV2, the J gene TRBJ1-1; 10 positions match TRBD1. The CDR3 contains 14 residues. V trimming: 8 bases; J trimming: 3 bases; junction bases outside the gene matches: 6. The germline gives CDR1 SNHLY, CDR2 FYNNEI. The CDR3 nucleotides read TGTGCCAGCCGGACAGGGGGTGGATACACTGAAGCTTTCTTT. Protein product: CASRTGGGYTEAFF.

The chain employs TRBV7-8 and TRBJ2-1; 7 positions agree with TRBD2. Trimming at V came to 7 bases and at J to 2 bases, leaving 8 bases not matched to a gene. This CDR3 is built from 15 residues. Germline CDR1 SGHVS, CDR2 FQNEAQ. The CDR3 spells CASTTRGGPYNEQFF. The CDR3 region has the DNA TGTGCCAGCACCACTAGGGGAGGGCCCTACAATGAGCAGTTCTTC.

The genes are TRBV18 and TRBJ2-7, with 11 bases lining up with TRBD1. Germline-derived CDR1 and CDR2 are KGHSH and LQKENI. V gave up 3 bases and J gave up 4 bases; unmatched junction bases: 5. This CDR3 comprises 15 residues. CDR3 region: CASSPGTGGIYEQYF. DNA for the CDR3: TGTGCCAGCTCACCGGGGACAGGGGGGATATACGAGCAGTACTTC.

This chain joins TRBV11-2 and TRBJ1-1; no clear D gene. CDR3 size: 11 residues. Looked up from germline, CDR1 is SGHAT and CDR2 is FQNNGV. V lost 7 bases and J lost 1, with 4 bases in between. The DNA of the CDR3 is TGTGCCAGCACCCAGAACACTGAAGCTTTCTTT. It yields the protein CASTQNTEAFF. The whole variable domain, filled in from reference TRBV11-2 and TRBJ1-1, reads EAGVAQSPRYKIIEKRQSVAFWCNPISGHATLYWYQQILGQGPKLLIQFQNNGVVDDSQLPKDRFSAERLKGVDSTLKIQPAKLEDSAVYLCASTQNTEAFFGQGTRLTVV.

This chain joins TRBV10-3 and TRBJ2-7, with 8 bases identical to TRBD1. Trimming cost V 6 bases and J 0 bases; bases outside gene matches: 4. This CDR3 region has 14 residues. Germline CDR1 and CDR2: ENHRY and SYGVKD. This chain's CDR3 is CAIRRGQDSYEQYF. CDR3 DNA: TGTGCCATCAGGAGGGGACAGGACTCCTACGAGCAGTACTTC.

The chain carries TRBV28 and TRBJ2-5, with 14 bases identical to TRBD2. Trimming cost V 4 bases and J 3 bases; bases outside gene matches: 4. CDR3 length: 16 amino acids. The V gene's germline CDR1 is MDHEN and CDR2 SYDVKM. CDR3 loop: CASSSGLAGGKETQYF. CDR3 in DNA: TGTGCCAGCAGTTCCGGACTAGCGGGGGGAAAAGAGACCCAGTACTTC. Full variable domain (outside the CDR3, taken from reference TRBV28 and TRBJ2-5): DVKVTQSSRYLVKRTGEKVFLECVQDMDHENMFWYRQDPGLGLRLIYFSYDVKMKEKGDIPEGYSVSREKKERFSLILESASTNQTSMYLCASSSGLAGGKETQYFGPGTRLLVL.

The CDR3 protein is CASSREPVNEKLFF. CDR3 sequence (DNA): TGTGCCAGCAGTAGAGAACCCGTTAATGAAAAACTGTTTTTT. V and J are TRBV28 and TRBJ1-4; D is undetermined. V lost 5 bases to trimming and J lost 4 bases, with 11 bases between them. The CDR3 is 14 residues long. Looked up from germline, CDR1 is MDHEN and CDR2 is SYDVKM.

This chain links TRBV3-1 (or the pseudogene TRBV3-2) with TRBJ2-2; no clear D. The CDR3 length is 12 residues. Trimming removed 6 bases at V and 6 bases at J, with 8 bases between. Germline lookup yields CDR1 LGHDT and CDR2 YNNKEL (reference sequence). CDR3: CASSLRPGELFF. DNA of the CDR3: TGTGCCAGCAGTCTAAGACCCGGGGAGCTGTTTTTT.

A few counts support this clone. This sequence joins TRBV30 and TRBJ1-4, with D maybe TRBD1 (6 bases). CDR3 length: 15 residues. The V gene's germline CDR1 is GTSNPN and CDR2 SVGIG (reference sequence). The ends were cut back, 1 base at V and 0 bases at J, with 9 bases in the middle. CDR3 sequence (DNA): TGTGCCTGGAGTGAGGGGGTCTCAACTAATGAAAAACTGTTTTTT. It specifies CAWSEGVSTNEKLFF.

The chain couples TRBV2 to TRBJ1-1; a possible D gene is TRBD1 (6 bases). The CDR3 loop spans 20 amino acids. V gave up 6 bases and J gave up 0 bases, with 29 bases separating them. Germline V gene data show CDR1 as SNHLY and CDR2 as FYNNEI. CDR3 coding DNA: TGTGCCAGCAGGTGGGCGCCCCTAGCGACAGGTCCCGGCATGAACACTGAAGCTTTCTTT. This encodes CASRWAPLATGPGMNTEAFF.

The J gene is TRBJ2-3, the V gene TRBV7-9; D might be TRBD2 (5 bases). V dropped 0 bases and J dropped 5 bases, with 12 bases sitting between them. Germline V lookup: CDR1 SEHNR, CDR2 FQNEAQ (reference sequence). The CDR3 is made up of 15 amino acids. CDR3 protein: CASSLAGLRVDTQYF. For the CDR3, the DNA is TGTGCCAGCAGCTTAGCGGGTCTGAGGGTAGATACGCAGTATTTT.

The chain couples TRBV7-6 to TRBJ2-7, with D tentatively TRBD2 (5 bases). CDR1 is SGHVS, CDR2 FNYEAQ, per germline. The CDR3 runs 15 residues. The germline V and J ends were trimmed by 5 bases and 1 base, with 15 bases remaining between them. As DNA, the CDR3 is TGTGCCAGCAGCCCAGGAGGAGCCGATTCCTACGAGCAGTACTTC. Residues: CASSPGGADSYEQYF.

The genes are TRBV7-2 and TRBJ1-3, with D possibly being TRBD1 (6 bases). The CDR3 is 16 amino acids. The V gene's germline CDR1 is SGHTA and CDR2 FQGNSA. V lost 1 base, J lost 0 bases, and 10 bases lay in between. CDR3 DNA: TGTGCCAGCAGCTTAGGAGGGGGTAACTCTGGAAACACCATATATTTT. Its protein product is CASSLGGGNSGNTIYF.

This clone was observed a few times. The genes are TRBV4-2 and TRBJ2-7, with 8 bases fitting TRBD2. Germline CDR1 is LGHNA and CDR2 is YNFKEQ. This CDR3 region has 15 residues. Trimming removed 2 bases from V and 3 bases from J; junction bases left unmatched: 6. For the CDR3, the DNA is TGTGCCAGCAGCCAATTAGGCAGCGGGAGCTACGAGCAGTACTTC. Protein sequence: CASSQLGSGSYEQYF.

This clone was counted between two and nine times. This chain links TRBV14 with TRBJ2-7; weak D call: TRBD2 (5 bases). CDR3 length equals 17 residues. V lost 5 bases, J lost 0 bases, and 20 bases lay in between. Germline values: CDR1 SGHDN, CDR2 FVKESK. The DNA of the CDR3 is TGTGCCAGCAGCGTAACGGAGCTGGACTCGAGCTCCTACGAGCAGTACTTC. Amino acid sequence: CASSVTELDSSSYEQYF.

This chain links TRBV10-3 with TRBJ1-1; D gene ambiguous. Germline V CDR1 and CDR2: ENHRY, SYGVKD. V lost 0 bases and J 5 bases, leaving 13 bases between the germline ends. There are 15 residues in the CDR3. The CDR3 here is CAISESAGSGTEAFF. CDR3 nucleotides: TGTGCCATCAGTGAGTCGGCTGGAAGTGGGACTGAAGCTTTCTTT.

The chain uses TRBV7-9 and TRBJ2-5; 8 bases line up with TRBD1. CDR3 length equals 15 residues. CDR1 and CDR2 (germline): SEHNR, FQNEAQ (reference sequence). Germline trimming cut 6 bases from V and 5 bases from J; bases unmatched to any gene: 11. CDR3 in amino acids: CASRSGRGLVETQYF. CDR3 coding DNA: TGTGCCAGCAGGTCTGGCAGGGGGCTGGTTGAGACCCAGTACTTC.

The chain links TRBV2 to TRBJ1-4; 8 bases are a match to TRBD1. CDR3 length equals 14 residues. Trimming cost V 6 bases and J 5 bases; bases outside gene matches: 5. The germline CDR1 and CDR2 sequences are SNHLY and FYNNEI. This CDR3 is CASRAGTGNEKLFF. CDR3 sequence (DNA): TGTGCCAGCAGGGCCGGGACAGGCAATGAAAAACTGTTTTTT.

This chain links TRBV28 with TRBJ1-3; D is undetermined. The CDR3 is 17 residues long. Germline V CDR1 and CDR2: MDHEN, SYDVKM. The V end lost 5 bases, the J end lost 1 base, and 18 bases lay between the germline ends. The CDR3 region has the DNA TGTGCCAGCAGTCCAACCCCAGGCGATGGATCTGGAAACACCATATATTTT. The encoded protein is CASSPTPGDGSGNTIYF.